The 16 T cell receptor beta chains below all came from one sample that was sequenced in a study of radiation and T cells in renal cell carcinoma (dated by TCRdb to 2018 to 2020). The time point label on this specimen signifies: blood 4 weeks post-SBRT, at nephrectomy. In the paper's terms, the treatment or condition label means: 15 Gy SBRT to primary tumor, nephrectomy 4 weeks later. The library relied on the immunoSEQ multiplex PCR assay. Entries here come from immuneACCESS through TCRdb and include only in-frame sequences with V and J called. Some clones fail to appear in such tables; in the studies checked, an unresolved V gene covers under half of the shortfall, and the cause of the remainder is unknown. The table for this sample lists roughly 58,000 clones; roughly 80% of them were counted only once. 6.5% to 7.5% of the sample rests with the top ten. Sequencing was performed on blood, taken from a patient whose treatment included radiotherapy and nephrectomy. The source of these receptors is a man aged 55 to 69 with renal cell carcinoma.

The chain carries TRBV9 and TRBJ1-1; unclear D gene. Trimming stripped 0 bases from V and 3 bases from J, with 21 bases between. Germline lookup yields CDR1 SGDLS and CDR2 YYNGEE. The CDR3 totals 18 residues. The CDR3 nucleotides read TGTGCCAGCAGCGTAGCTAAGACCCCCGCACCCCAGGACACTGAAGCTTTCTTT. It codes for CASSVAKTPAPQDTEAFF.

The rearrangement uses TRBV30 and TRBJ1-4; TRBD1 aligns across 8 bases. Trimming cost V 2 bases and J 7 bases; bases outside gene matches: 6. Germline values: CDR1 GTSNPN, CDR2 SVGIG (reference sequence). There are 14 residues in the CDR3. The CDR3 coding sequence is TGTGCCTGGAGTCCAGGGGGCTCGGGTGAAAAACTGTTTTTT. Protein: CAWSPGGSGEKLFF.

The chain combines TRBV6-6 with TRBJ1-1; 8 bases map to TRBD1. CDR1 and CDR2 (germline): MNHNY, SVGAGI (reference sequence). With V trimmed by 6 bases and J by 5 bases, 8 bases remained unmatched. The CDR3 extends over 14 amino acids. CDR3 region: CASRPNRGETEAFF. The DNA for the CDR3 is TGTGCCAGCAGGCCAAACAGGGGGGAGACTGAAGCTTTCTTT.

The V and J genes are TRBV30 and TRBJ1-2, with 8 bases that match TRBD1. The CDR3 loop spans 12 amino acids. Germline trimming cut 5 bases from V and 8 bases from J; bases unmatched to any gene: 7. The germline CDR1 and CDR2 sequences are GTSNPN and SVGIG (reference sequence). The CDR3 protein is CAWVRPGGGYTF. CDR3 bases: TGTGCCTGGGTGAGGCCAGGGGGCGGCTACACCTTC.

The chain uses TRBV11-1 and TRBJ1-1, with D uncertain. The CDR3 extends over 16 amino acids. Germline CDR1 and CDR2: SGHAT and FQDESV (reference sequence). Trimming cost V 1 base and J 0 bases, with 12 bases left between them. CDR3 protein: CASSLGAAYMNTEAFF. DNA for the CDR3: TGTGCCAGCAGCTTAGGGGCTGCATATATGAACACTGAAGCTTTCTTT.

Here the CDR3 DNA reads TGTGCCAGCAGGATGGGGACAGGGGGGATCTACGAGCAGTACTTC. Encoded protein: CASRMGTGGIYEQYF. The chain employs TRBV2 and TRBJ2-7; TRBD1 matches at 11 bases. V shed 6 bases, J shed 3 bases, and the junction held 7 bases outside the gene matches. Germline values: CDR1 SNHLY, CDR2 FYNNEI. This CDR3 spans 15 amino acids.

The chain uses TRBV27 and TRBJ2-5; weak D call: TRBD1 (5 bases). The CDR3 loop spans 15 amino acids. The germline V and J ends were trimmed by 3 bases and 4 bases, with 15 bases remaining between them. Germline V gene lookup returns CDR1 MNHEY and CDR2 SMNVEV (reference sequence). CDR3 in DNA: TGTGCCAGCAGTTTGCGGCAGGGCCCAAGAGAGACCCAGTACTTC. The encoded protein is CASSLRQGPRETQYF.

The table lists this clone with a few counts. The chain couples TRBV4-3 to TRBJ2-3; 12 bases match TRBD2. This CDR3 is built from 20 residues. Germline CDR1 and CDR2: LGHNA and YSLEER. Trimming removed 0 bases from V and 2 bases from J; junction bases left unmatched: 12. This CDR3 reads CASSQDGSGASGGDTDTQYF. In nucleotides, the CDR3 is TGCGCCAGCAGCCAAGATGGGTCGGGGGCTAGCGGGGGGGACACAGATACGCAGTATTTT.

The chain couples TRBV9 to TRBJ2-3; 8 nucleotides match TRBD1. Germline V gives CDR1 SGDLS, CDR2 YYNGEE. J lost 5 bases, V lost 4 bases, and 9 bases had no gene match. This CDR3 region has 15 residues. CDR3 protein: CASSQTPGGGDTQYF. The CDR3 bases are TGTGCCAGCAGCCAAACCCCAGGGGGCGGAGATACGCAGTATTTT.

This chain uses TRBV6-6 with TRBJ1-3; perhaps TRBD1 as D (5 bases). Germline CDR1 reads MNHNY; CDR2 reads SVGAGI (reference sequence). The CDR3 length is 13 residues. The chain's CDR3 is CAAGRGSGNTIYF. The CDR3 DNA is TGTGCTGCGGGGAGGGGCTCTGGAAACACCATATATTTT.

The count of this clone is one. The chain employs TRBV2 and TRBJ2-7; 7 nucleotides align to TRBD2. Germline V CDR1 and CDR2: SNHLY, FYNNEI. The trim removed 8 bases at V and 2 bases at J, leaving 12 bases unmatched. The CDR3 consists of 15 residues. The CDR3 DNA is TGTGCCAGCCTACAAGCGGGACGGCGAGCCTACGAGCAGTACTTC. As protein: CASLQAGRRAYEQYF.

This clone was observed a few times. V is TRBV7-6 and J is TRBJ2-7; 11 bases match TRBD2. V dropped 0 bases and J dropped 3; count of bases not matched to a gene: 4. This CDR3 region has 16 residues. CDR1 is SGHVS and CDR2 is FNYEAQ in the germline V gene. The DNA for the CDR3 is TGTGCCAGCAGCTTAGCTGGTCTAGCGGGGGGCTACGAGCAGTACTTC. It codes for CASSLAGLAGGYEQYF.

The CDR3 region is CASSYVAGNTEAFF. CDR3 coding DNA: TGTGCCAGCAGTTACGTCGCGGGGAACACTGAAGCTTTCTTT. V usage is TRBV6-5 and J usage is TRBJ1-1; D not resolved. The CDR3 is 14 residues long. With 2 bases removed from V and 1 base from J, the gap between germline ends came to 8 bases. In germline, CDR1 is MNHEY, CDR2 SVGAGI.

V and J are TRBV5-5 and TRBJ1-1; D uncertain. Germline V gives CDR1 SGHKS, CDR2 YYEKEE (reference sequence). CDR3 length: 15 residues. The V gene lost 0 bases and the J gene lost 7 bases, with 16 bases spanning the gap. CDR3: CASSLGVGLLFEAFF. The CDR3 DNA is TGTGCCAGCAGCTTGGGGGTTGGCCTCCTTTTTGAAGCTTTCTTT.

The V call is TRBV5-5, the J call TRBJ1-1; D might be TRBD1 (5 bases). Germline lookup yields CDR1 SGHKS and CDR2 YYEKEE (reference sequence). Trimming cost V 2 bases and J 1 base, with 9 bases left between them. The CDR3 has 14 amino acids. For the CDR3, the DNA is TGTGCCAGCAGCTTACAGGATAAGAACACTGAAGCTTTCTTT. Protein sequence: CASSLQDKNTEAFF.

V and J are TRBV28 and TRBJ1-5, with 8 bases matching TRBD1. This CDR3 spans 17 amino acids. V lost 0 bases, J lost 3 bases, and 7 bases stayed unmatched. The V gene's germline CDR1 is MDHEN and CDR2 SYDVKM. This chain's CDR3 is CASSLWPGTGINQPQHF. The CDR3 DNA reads TGTGCCAGCAGTTTATGGCCTGGGACAGGAATCAATCAGCCCCAGCATTTT.